These 20 T cell receptor beta chains were sequenced from one sample in a study of response to subunit inactivated influenza vaccine. TCRdb reprocessed the RT-PCR reads with MiXCR, giving one entry per CDR3 protein. The data hold more than 550,000 distinct CDR3 sequences, with about 11% observed a single time. A further study also used this sample, focusing on T cells expressing NK-cell markers. From that paper: Synthesis of TCR beta cDNA relied on 5'RACE template switching carrying UMIs.

The specimen comprised PBMCs from blood, sampled on the day of vaccination. The receptor set was obtained from a man between 50 and 59 years old who received an inactivated influenza vaccine.

The chain employs TRBV18 and TRBJ2-4; D is unclear. Germline assignment: CDR1 KGHSH and CDR2 LQKENI. V lost 0 bases, J lost 2 bases, and 14 bases lay in between. CDR3 size: 17 residues. CDR3 sequence (DNA): TGTGCCAGCTCACCACCGACTCCGACCCGAACCAAAAACATTCAGTACTTC. This encodes CASSPPTPTRTKNIQYF.

V is TRBV2 and J is TRBJ2-5; 8 nucleotides align to TRBD1. CDR1 and CDR2 from the germline V gene are SNHLY and FYNNEI. The CDR3 is made up of 15 amino acids. Trimming at V came to 7 bases and at J to 13 bases, leaving 20 bases not matched to a gene. CDR3 protein: CASKRIDRGALPPYF. CDR3 sequence (DNA): TGTGCCAGCAAAAGAATAGACAGGGGCGCCCTGCCCCCGTACTTC.

For the CDR3, the DNA is TGTGCCAGCAGTGAAGCGCTGAAAAGAGGTACTGAAGCTTTCTTT. This gives the protein CASSEALKRGTEAFF. The gene calls are TRBV6-1 and TRBJ1-1; D gene ambiguous. The CDR3 consists of 15 residues. Germline V gene lookup returns CDR1 MNHNS and CDR2 SASEGT. The V gene lost 0 bases and the J gene lost 5 bases, with 13 bases spanning the gap.

In this sample, this clonotype turned up a few times. The chain joins TRBV5-1 to TRBJ2-7, with D maybe TRBD2 (5 bases). V gave up 4 bases and J gave up 0 bases, with 17 bases separating them. Germline V CDR1 and CDR2: SGHRS, YFSETQ. The CDR3 covers 16 residues. DNA of the CDR3: TGCGCCAGCAGCCCCTTCGCGGGTAGCGCCTCCTACGAGCAGTACTTC. Translation: CASSPFAGSASYEQYF.

J is TRBJ2-7 and V is TRBV24-1, with TRBD2 matching over 11 bases. V was pared by 10 bases and J by 2 bases, with 6 bases of the junction left unmatched. The V gene's germline CDR1 is KGHDR and CDR2 SFDVKD. This CDR3 region has 14 residues. This CDR3 reads CATSTSGIPYEQYF. CDR3 coding DNA: TGTGCCACGTCGACTAGCGGGATTCCCTACGAGCAGTACTTC.

The J gene is TRBJ2-3, the V gene TRBV7-2, with D maybe TRBD1 (6 bases). CDR1 and CDR2 from the germline V gene are SGHTA and FQGNSA. V was pared by 5 bases and J by 4 bases, with 16 bases between. The CDR3 runs to 15 residues. CDR3 region: CASSPHGQFADTQYF. The DNA for the CDR3 is TGTGCCAGCAGCCCACACGGACAGTTCGCAGATACGCAGTATTTT.

The chain has TRBV30 and TRBJ2-1; the D call may be TRBD1 or TRBD2 (6 bases each). The germline CDR1 and CDR2 sequences are GTSNPN and SVGIG (reference sequence). V was trimmed by 3 bases and J by 9 bases, leaving 21 bases between them. The CDR3 covers 15 residues. CDR3 region: CAWSGYGARGGEQFF. CDR3 DNA sequence: TGTGCCTGGAGCGGATACGGGGCCAGGGGAGGTGAGCAGTTCTTC.

The rearrangement joins TRBV5-1 to TRBJ2-3, with TRBD1 matching 8 bases. Germline CDR1 reads SGHRS; CDR2 reads YFSETQ. The CDR3 is 14 residues long. V lost 6 bases to trimming and J lost 2 bases; unmatched junction nucleotides: 5. The DNA for the CDR3 is TGCGCCAGCAAGGACAGGGCAGTCACAGATACGCAGTATTTT. It is translated as CASKDRAVTDTQYF.

V usage is TRBV4-1 and J usage is TRBJ2-7; TRBD2 matches at 8 bases. Germline V gene lookup returns CDR1 MGHRA and CDR2 YSYEKL. V dropped 0 bases and J dropped 4; count of bases not matched to a gene: 11. This CDR3 has 17 residues. The CDR3 loop reads CASSQDSLAGETYEQYF. DNA for the CDR3: TGCGCCAGCAGCCAAGACTCGCTAGCGGGTGAAACGTACGAGCAGTACTTC.

This clonotype was recorded a few times. V gene TRBV4-3 combines with J gene TRBJ2-3, with 8 bases aligning to TRBD1. Per germline, CDR1 LGHNA and CDR2 YSLEER. The CDR3 totals 17 residues. Trimming removed 0 bases from V and 0 bases from J; junction bases left unmatched: 5. Written as DNA, the CDR3 is TGCGCCAGCAGCCAAGATTGGGGGGACAGGAGCACAGATACGCAGTATTTT. As protein: CASSQDWGDRSTDTQYF.

The rearrangement links TRBV10-3 to TRBJ2-7; 10 positions match TRBD2. The CDR3 is 15 residues long. The germline CDR1 and CDR2 sequences are ENHRY and SYGVKD. After removal of 6 bases from V and 6 bases from J, the junction contained 11 bases not matched to a gene. The CDR3 sequence: CAISTSGVKTGEQYF. DNA for the CDR3: TGTGCCATCAGCACTAGCGGGGTGAAAACGGGCGAGCAGTACTTC.

There are a few counts of this clonotype. This sequence joins TRBV20-1 and TRBJ2-7; 13 bases agree with TRBD2. This CDR3 spans 15 amino acids. The germline gives CDR1 DFQATT, CDR2 SNEGSKA (reference sequence). V dropped 3 bases and J dropped 1; count of bases not matched to a gene: 3. The CDR3 nucleotides read TGCAGTGCTAGGAGGACTAGCGGGAGTTCCTACGAGCAGTACTTC. Translating gives CSARRTSGSSYEQYF.

The table lists this clonotype with many counts. CDR3 sequence reads: CASSLDRGETQYF. The CDR3 nucleotides read TGTGCCAGCAGTTTGGACCGGGGGGAGACCCAGTACTTC. V usage is TRBV12-3 or TRBV12-4 and J usage is TRBJ2-5, with a tentative D call TRBD2 (6 bases). Trimming left V 3 bases short and J 5 bases short, with 10 bases between. The CDR3 sequence is 13 residues long.

This clonotype was seen a few times. CDR3 coding DNA: TGTGCCAGCAGCTCGGGACAGGGGGCTAATAGCAATCAGCCCCAGCATTTT. It codes for CASSSGQGANSNQPQHF. The gene calls are TRBV7-2 and TRBJ1-5, with TRBD1 matching over 12 bases. CDR1 is SGHTA and CDR2 is FQGNSA in the germline V gene. V trimming: 4 bases; J trimming: 0 bases; junction bases outside the gene matches: 4. The CDR3 covers 17 residues.

This clonotype was recorded a few times. The chain has TRBV5-1 and TRBJ2-7; 8 nucleotides agree with TRBD2. CDR1 SGHRS and CDR2 YFSETQ come from the germline V gene. The CDR3 consists of 15 residues. V dropped 0 bases and J dropped 4; count of bases not matched to a gene: 6. CDR3 protein: CASSLVQAGDYEQYF. CDR3 bases: TGCGCCAGCAGCTTGGTCCAAGCGGGGGATTACGAGCAGTACTTC.

This clonotype was recorded at least ten times. The chain carries TRBV12-3 or TRBV12-4 and TRBJ2-3; unclear D gene. CDR3 size: 12 residues. V shed 6 bases and J shed 0 bases, with 4 bases lying between them. The CDR3 sequence is CASRPSTDTQYF. As DNA, the CDR3 is TGTGCCAGCAGGCCCAGCACAGATACGCAGTATTTT.

This rearrangement joins TRBV29-1 to TRBJ2-1, with unresolved D. This CDR3 region has 13 residues. Trimming shortened V by 0 bases and J by 3 bases, and 6 bases separated the two germline ends. Germline V gene lookup returns CDR1 SQVTM and CDR2 ANQGSEA. The DNA of the CDR3 is TGCAGCGTTGAAGATTCCAGCTACAATGAGCAGTTCTTC. Its protein is CSVEDSSYNEQFF.

The chain has TRBV5-1 and TRBJ2-1; 9 nucleotides line up with TRBD2. Per the germline V gene, CDR1 is SGHRS and CDR2 is YFSETQ. Trimming cost V 7 bases and J 9 bases; bases outside gene matches: 17. This CDR3 region has 16 residues. In DNA form, the CDR3 reads TGCGCCAGCGCGACCTCCGCAGCGGGAGGCCTAGGTGAGCAGTTCTTC. Its translation: CASATSAAGGLGEQFF.

This clonotype came up a few times. This sequence joins TRBV12-3 or TRBV12-4 and TRBJ1-4, with a tentative D call TRBD1 (6 bases). The CDR3 is 14 amino acids. With 7 bases removed from V and 6 bases from J, the gap between germline ends came to 15 bases. The CDR3 DNA follows: TGTGCCAGCACCCCAACAGGGAGCGATGAAAAACTGTTTTTT. This translates into CASTPTGSDEKLFF.

The rearrangement uses TRBV19 and TRBJ2-7; 10 positions match TRBD1. Matching the DNA end better, TRBJ2-1 makes the J call doubtful. The CDR3 consists of 13 residues. Germline V gene sequence: CDR1 LNHDA, CDR2 SQIVND (reference sequence). The chain's CDR3 is CASSGQGGYEQFF. The CDR3 DNA reads as TGTGCCAGTAGCGGACAGGGGGGCTACGAGCAGTTCTTC.